Listed here are 6 T cell receptor beta chains from one sample, sequenced in a study of shared clonotypes between healthy human individuals. Selected positively for CCR7 and CD45RO-negative, naive CD8 cells excluded terminally differentiated effector memory CD45RA+ cells. Profiled with immunoSEQ multiplex PCR; TCRdb holds only in-frame clones, not every one. The sample lists approximately 740,000 clones; 92% were seen once. The sample consisted of naive CD8+ T cells sorted from blood. These receptors all come from a young man in good health.

The rearrangement links TRBV10-3 to TRBJ2-2; D possibly uses TRBD1 or TRBD2 (6 bases each). The CDR3 length is 17 residues. CDR1 and CDR2 from the germline V gene are ENHRY and SYGVKD. Trimming pared 7 bases from V and 7 bases from J, leaving 25 bases between. CDR3 sequence (DNA): TGTGCCATCACCGGACAGCCGGGACTCCCATTTGGCGGGGAGCTGTTTTTT. Translation gives CAITGQPGLPFGGELFF.

The genes are TRBV7-9 and TRBJ2-3; 7 bases are a match to TRBD2. The junction had 7 bases not matched to a gene; V was cut back by 4 bases and J by 0 bases. Germline V gene lookup returns CDR1 SEHNR and CDR2 FQNEAQ (reference sequence). The CDR3 contains 16 residues. Here the CDR3 DNA reads TGTGCCAGCAGCTCTAGCGGAAGAGCTAGCACAGATACGCAGTATTTT. Encoded protein: CASSSSGRASTDTQYF.

The chain employs TRBV6-1 and TRBJ2-7, with a tentative D call TRBD2 (6 bases). This CDR3 has 14 amino acids. Germline-derived CDR1 and CDR2 are MNHNS and SASEGT. The germline V and J ends were trimmed by 7 bases and 2 bases, with 15 bases remaining between them. CDR3 sequence (DNA): TGTGCCAGCAACCACCGGGACTCAGCCTACGAGCAGTACTTC. This translates into CASNHRDSAYEQYF.

V and J are TRBV28 and TRBJ2-7; 15 bases match TRBD2. Germline V CDR1 and CDR2: MDHEN, SYDVKM. The CDR3 is 14 amino acids. Germline trimming cut 10 bases from V and 4 bases from J; bases unmatched to any gene: 5. In DNA, the CDR3 is TGTGCCACCTCCGGGACTAGCGGGAGGTACGAGCAGTACTTC. It encodes CATSGTSGRYEQYF.

The rearrangement uses TRBV7-9 and TRBJ2-1; tentatively, D is TRBD1 (5 bases). The V gene's germline CDR1 is SEHNR and CDR2 FQNEAQ (reference sequence). The CDR3 has 16 residues. Trimming took off 5 bases at V and 0 bases at J, with 14 bases between the two ends. Here the CDR3 reads CASSPQGPTSYNEQFF. In DNA form, the CDR3 reads TGTGCCAGCAGCCCCCAGGGTCCTACCTCCTACAATGAGCAGTTCTTC.

The rearrangement uses TRBV29-1 and TRBJ1-1, with D hard to call. With 3 bases removed from V and 2 bases from J, the gap between germline ends came to 7 bases. The CDR3 has 12 residues. The germline CDR1 and CDR2 sequences are SQVTM and ANQGSEA. The CDR3 region has the DNA TGCAGCGTTGATGAAACCAACACTGAAGCTTTCTTT. Translation gives CSVDETNTEAFF.